These 13 T cell receptor beta chains originate from one sample sequenced in a study of cytomegalovirus exposure and HLA in healthy donors. Primers for the PCR totalled 60 Vbeta and 13 Jbeta. Assay: immunoSEQ multiplex PCR; the TCRdb copy retains only in-frame clones and omits some. The table lists 150,000 to 200,000 clones, over 60% of them singletons. Material: PBMCs. These receptor sequences come from a man aged 40-50 years in good health and CMV-seronegative.

This chain connects TRBV11-3 to TRBJ1-5; no clear D. The CDR3 totals 13 residues. V shed 5 bases and J shed 5 bases, with 10 bases lying between them. The germline gives CDR1 SGHNT, CDR2 YENEEA. The CDR3: CASSRSVDQPQHF. The CDR3 DNA reads as TGTGCCAGCAGCCGTTCAGTGGATCAGCCCCAGCATTTT.

This chain joins TRBV10-3 and TRBJ2-7; D is unclear. Trimming removed 0 bases at V and 0 bases at J, with 6 bases between. CDR3 length: 14 amino acids. Looked up from germline, CDR1 is ENHRY and CDR2 is SYGVKD. CDR3 in amino acids: CAISESRLSYEQYF. The DNA for the CDR3 is TGTGCCATCAGTGAGTCCCGACTCTCCTACGAGCAGTACTTC.

This chain's CDR3 is CASSVDLARELFF. The CDR3 nucleotides read TGTGCCAGCAGCGTAGATTTAGCGCGGGAGCTGTTTTTT. The gene calls are TRBV9 and TRBJ2-2; D may be TRBD2 (5 bases). V lost 0 bases and J lost 9, with 9 bases in between. This CDR3 contains 13 residues. From germline, CDR1 is SGDLS and CDR2 YYNGEE.

This chain joins TRBV6-4 and TRBJ2-7, with a weak D call TRBD1 (6 bases). Trimming shortened V by 6 bases and J by 2 bases, and 11 bases separated the two germline ends. The CDR3 has 13 residues. Germline V gene lookup returns CDR1 MRHNA and CDR2 SNTAGT. As DNA, the CDR3 is TGTGCCAGCAGGACACAGGGAACCTACGAGCAGTACTTC. Its translation is CASRTQGTYEQYF.

This clone has just one count. The chain joins TRBV4-3 to TRBJ2-2, with 7 bases fitting TRBD1. V was clipped by 6 bases and J by 2 bases; unmatched bases: 12. Looked up from germline, CDR1 is LGHNA and CDR2 is YSLEER. The CDR3 runs to 17 residues. The CDR3 spells CASRAKTTGSNTGELFF. The CDR3 DNA sequence: TGCGCCAGCAGAGCGAAAACGACAGGGTCTAACACCGGGGAGCTGTTTTTT.

The chain uses TRBV2 and TRBJ1-5, with 9 bases lining up with TRBD1. Germline V lookup: CDR1 SNHLY, CDR2 FYNNEI. J gave up 0 bases and V 7 bases, and 7 bases lay outside the gene matches. The CDR3 spans 16 residues. This chain's CDR3 is CASTGQGTHSNQPQHF. CDR3 bases: TGTGCCAGCACGGGACAGGGAACCCATAGCAATCAGCCCCAGCATTTT. Drawing the rest from reference TRBV2 and TRBJ1-5, the complete variable domain is EPEVTQTPSHQVTQMGQEVILRCVPISNHLYFYWYRQILGQKVEFLVSFYNNEISEKSEIFDDQFSVERPDGSNFTLKIRSTKLEDSAMYFCASTGQGTHSNQPQHFGDGTRLSIL.

The table lists this clone with a few counts. The rearrangement joins TRBV7-9 to TRBJ2-7; 12 bases are shared with TRBD1. The CDR3 extends over 15 amino acids. Per germline, CDR1 SEHNR and CDR2 FQNEAQ (reference sequence). J gave up 3 bases and V 4 bases, and 4 bases lay outside the gene matches. The CDR3 region has the DNA TGTGCCAGCAGCTCGGGGACAGGGGGCAACTACGAGCAGTACTTC. Its protein is CASSSGTGGNYEQYF.

CDR3 DNA: TGCGCCAGCAGCGGGGACGGAGGGTCAGATACGCAGTATTTT. Protein product: CASSGDGGSDTQYF. The chain links TRBV5-1 to TRBJ2-3; TRBD2 is a possible D gene (6 bases). V was cut by 4 bases and J by 4 bases, with 13 bases left in between. CDR1 and CDR2 (germline): SGHRS, YFSETQ. The CDR3 is 14 amino acids.

The gene calls are TRBV9 and TRBJ2-5, with 7 positions matching TRBD2. CDR3 length: 15 amino acids. From germline, CDR1 is SGDLS and CDR2 YYNGEE. The ends lost 4 bases at V and 1 base at J; junction bases unmatched: 7. CDR3 bases: TGTGCCAGCAGCTCCCGCGGGGGATCCCAAGAGACCCAGTACTTC. It codes for CASSSRGGSQETQYF.

The rearrangement uses TRBV18 and TRBJ1-4; tentatively, D is TRBD1 (6 bases). The V end was cut by 5 bases, the J end by 6 bases, with 10 bases between. Germline V CDR1 and CDR2: KGHSH, LQKENI. This CDR3 spans 13 amino acids. This CDR3 reads CASSRKGDEKLFF. CDR3 coding DNA: TGTGCCAGCTCAAGGAAGGGGGATGAAAAACTGTTTTTT. Complete variable domain (other parts from reference TRBV18 and TRBJ1-4): NAGVMQNPRHLVRRRGQEARLRCSPMKGHSHVYWYRQLPEEGLKFMVYLQKENIIDESGMPKERFSAEFPKEGPSILRIQQVVRGDSAAYFCASSRKGDEKLFFGSGTQLSVL.

The chain has TRBV9 and TRBJ1-1; D is undetermined. Trimming took 3 bases from V and 4 from J, leaving 10 bases between them. Germline V gene data show CDR1 as SGDLS and CDR2 as YYNGEE. The CDR3 consists of 13 residues. Here the CDR3 reads CASSAKGLTEAFF. The DNA for the CDR3 is TGTGCCAGCAGCGCAAAAGGACTCACTGAAGCTTTCTTT.

The chain carries TRBV5-1 and TRBJ2-7; the D gene is possibly TRBD2 (7 bases). The CDR3 sequence is 15 residues long. CDR1 is SGHRS and CDR2 is YFSETQ in the germline V gene. Trimming removed 1 base at V and 5 bases at J, with 16 bases between. CDR3 nucleotides: TGCGCCAGCAGCTTGAACACAGGGAGGGGTGACGAGCAGTACTTC. Residues: CASSLNTGRGDEQYF.

The chain has TRBV18 and TRBJ2-5; D gene uncertain. The DNA matches TRBJ2-7 better at its end, which makes the J call doubtful. Germline lookup yields CDR1 KGHSH and CDR2 LQKENI. The CDR3 is made up of 13 amino acids. For the CDR3, the DNA is TGTGCCAGCTCACCAGGGCCTGGGTACGAGCAGTACTTC. Its translation: CASSPGPGYEQYF.